This T cell receptor (beta chain) was observed in a study (dated by TCRdb to the mid-2010s). Concerning the study at large: The study examined whether tumor-infiltrating Tregs in breast cancer are drawn from blood Tregs or arise in situ by conversion from other CD4+ T cell subsets. Here is what the overall study found, with its caveats: The greatest overlap of tumor-infiltrating Treg TCR alpha and beta sequences was observed with tumor naive CD4+ T cells, followed by blood naive CD4+ T cells. Tumor memory CD4+ T cell TCR gene usage clustered with blood and lymph node memory CD4+ cells and lymph node naive CD4+ cells. Validation in the larger cohort was restricted to a single TCR beta V-J rearrangement rather than whole repertoires.

Full-length TCR variable regions were amplified by 5' RACE PCR with constant-region reverse primers, and semi-nested PCR with Nested Universal Primer A was subsequently performed. Using the ReliaPrep RNA Cell Miniprep System, total RNA was extracted, and the SMARTer RACE 5'/3' Kit was then used to reverse transcribe the RNA into 5'RACE-ready cDNA. Multiplex adaptors were used to barcode the full-length TCR alpha and beta libraries, which were then sequenced on an Illumina MiSeq. Per the original workflow: For each of nine subset-tissue groups, sequencing data from the five patients were combined, and the groups were compared by unsupervised clustering of TCR gene usage. The Morisita-Horn index, with shared sequences weighted by their contribution to each repertoire, was used to calculate repertoire similarity. TCRdb reworked the public reads: Q25 trimming with fastp, MiXCR clone assembly, productive beta chains retained. CDR3 protein sequences are deduplicated, and each keeps its most common genes and DNA. The V and J calls, along with clone size, are taken from TCRdb and not from the paper's own processing. This sample gives approximately 40,000 distinct CDR3 sequences in total; approximately 17% of them show up just once. The ten most abundant clones make up around 2.8% of the sample.

For CDR1 and CDR2, the germline V gene lists SQVTM and ANQGSEA. Reading from cysteine to phenylalanine, the CDR3 counts 13 amino acids. Here the CDR3 DNA is all that survives: 39 bases in frame from base 1. Points on this clonotype: Its antigen remains unidentified. Per-nucleotide qualities are absent, and no much larger clonotype sits a single base away.

Naive CD4+ T cells were purified with the Miltenyi Naive CD4+ T Cell Isolation kit, with Tregs depleted using CD25 microbeads. Tregs, naive and memory CD4+ T cells from tumor, blood and ipsilateral draining lymph nodes of a handful of breast cancer patients underwent full-length TCR alpha and beta sequencing. Tumor tissue, along with lymph nodes from ipsilateral axillary dissection, was perfused with PBS, minced, and then digested using collagenase I and hyaluronidase. Ficoll density gradient centrifugation was used to isolate mononuclear cells from lymph nodes or from roughly 51 ml of peripheral blood. Sorted cell populations were confirmed by FACS to exceed 90% purity.

Sequencing was performed on naive CD4+ T cells sorted from a lymph node. This specimen's cell subset or site label, interpreted: naive CD4+ T cells, CD4+CD45RA+CD25-. This receptor chain uses TRBV29-1 and TRBJ2-1, with no confident D gene call. The assigned J gene may be wrong: the sequence end matches TRBJ2-7 better. The clonotype originates from a female donor with breast cancer. The nucleotide sequence is TGCAGCGTTGAAGGGTATATGGTAAATGAGCAGTACTTC. Its amino acids are CSVEGYMVNEQYF.